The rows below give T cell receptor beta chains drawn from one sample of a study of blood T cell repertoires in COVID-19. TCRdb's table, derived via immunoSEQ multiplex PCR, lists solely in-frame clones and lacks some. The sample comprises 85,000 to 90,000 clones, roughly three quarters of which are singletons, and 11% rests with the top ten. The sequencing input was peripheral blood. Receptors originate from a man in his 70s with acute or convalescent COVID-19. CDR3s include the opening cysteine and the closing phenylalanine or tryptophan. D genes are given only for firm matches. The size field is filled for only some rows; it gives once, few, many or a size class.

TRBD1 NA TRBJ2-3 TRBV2 CASSEITGGDTQYF TGTGCCAGCAGTGAAATTACAGGGGGTGATACGCAGTATTTT
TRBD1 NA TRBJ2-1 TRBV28 CASSLWTGRWNEQFF TGTGCCAGCAGTTTATGGACAGGGAGATGGAATGAGCAGTTCTTC
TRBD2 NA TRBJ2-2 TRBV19 CASSISGASNTGELFF TGTGCCAGTAGTATTAGCGGGGCCTCGAACACCGGGGAGCTGTTTTTT
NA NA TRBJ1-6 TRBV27 CASSLLGRQGSPLHF TGTGCCAGCAGTTTATTGGGGAGGCAAGGGTCACCCCTCCACTTT
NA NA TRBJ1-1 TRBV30 CAWSVYPRVGTEAFF TGTGCCTGGAGTGTATACCCCAGGGTTGGCACTGAAGCTTTCTTT
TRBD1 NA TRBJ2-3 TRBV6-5 CASSSTGGDWTDTQYF TGTGCCAGCAGTTCCACAGGGGGAGATTGGACAGATACGCAGTATTTT
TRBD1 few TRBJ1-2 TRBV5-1 CASRQGAGGYTF TGCGCCAGCAGACAGGGGGCAGGTGGCTACACCTTC
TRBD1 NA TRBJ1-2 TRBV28 CASSFGQANYGYTF TGTGCCAGCAGTTTTGGACAGGCTAACTATGGCTACACCTTC
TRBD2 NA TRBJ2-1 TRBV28 CASNELNLGLAGGPNEQFF TGTGCCAGCAACGAACTCAATCTAGGACTAGCGGGGGGGCCCAATGAGCAGTTCTTC
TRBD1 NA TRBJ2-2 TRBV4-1 CASSQKGTGNTGELFF TGCGCCAGCAGCCAAAAGGGGACAGGGAACACCGGGGAGCTGTTTTTT
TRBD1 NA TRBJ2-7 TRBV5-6 CASRGQSYEQYF TGTGCCAGCAGGGGACAGTCCTACGAGCAGTACTTC
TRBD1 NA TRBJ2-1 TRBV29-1 CSVEPPTGGWHNEQFF TGCAGCGTTGAGCCGCCGACAGGGGGCTGGCACAATGAGCAGTTCTTC
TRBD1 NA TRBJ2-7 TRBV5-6 CASSFGDSSYEQYF TGTGCCAGCAGCTTTGGGGACAGTTCCTACGAGCAGTACTTC
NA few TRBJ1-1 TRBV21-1 CASSKAPTGFTEAFF TGTGCCAGCAGCAAAGCGCCGACAGGCTTCACTGAAGCTTTCTTT
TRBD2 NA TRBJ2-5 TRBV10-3 CAISERRLAGGLSQETQYF TGTGCCATCAGTGAGAGGAGACTAGCGGGGGGGCTAAGTCAAGAGACCCAGTACTTC
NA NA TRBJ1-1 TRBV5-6 CASSPLPGVLTEAFF TGTGCCAGCAGCCCGCTCCCCGGGGTTCTCACTGAAGCTTTCTTT
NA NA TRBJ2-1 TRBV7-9 CASSLVQGYNQQFF TGTGCCAGCAGCTTAGTTCAGGGATACAATCAGCAGTTCTTC
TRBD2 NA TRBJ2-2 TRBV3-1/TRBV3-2 CASSHRAGGGTGELFF TGTGCCAGCAGCCACAGGGCGGGGGGAGGCACCGGGGAGCTGTTTTTT
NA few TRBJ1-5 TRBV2 CASTVKSNQPQHF TGTGCCAGCACGGTGAAAAGCAATCAGCCCCAGCATTTT
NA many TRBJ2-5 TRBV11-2 CASSRAGGSQETQYF TGTGCCAGCAGCCGCGCTGGGGGGAGTCAAGAGACCCAGTACTTC
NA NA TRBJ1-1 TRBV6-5 CASSYPRKTNTEAFF TGTGCCAGCAGTTACCCCCGTAAAACTAACACTGAAGCTTTCTTT
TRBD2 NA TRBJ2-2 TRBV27 CASRIGLAGGKTGELFF TGTGCCAGCAGGATCGGACTAGCGGGGGGGAAGACCGGGGAGCTGTTTTTT
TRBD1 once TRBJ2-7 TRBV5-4 CATGGSSYEQYF TGTGCCACAGGGGGAAGCTCCTACGAGCAGTACTTC
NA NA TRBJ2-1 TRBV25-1 CASSHSGRGGYNEQFF TGTGCCAGCAGCCATTCGGGCAGGGGTGGATACAATGAGCAGTTCTTC
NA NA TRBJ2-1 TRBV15 CATSSGGIPANEQFF TGTGCCACCAGCAGTGGGGGCATTCCAGCCAATGAGCAGTTCTTC
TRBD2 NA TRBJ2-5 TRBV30 CAWSVSGGEETQYF TGTGCCTGGAGTGTTAGCGGGGGGGAAGAGACCCAGTACTTC
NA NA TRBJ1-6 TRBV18 CASSLQVPSSYNSPLHF TGTGCCAGCTCACTACAGGTTCCGAGCTCCTATAATTCACCCCTCCACTTT
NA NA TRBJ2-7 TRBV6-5 CASINSLYEQYF TGTGCCAGCATAAACAGTCTCTACGAGCAGTACTTC
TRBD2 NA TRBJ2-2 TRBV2 CASSEVRSYPGLRLFF TGTGCCAGCAGTGAAGTCCGTTCATACCCGGGACTAAGACTGTTTTTT
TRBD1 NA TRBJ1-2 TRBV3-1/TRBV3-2 CASSPRQGPGYTF TGTGCCAGCAGCCCTAGACAGGGGCCGGGCTACACCTTC
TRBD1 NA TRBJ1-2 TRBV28 CASSLPGGYYGYTF TGTGCCAGCAGTTTACCAGGGGGCTACTATGGCTACACCTTC
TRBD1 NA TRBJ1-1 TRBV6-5 CASTSQGAAHTEAFF TGTGCCAGCACCTCGCAGGGGGCCGCGCACACTGAAGCTTTCTTT
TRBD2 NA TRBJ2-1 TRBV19 CASSVPSGRYNEQFF TGTGCCAGTAGTGTCCCTAGCGGCCGGTACAATGAGCAGTTCTTC
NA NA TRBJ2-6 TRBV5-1 CASSLGQGRGRVGANVLTF TGCGCCAGCAGCTTGGGCCAGGGCAGGGGCCGCGTGGGGGCCAACGTCCTGACTTTC
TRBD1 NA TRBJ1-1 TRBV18 CASSPLGTVNTEAFF TGTGCCAGCTCACCACTTGGGACAGTTAATACTGAAGCTTTCTTT
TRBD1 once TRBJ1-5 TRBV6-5 CASSPTGFGQPQHF TGTGCCAGCAGCCCGACAGGGTTCGGTCAGCCCCAGCATTTT
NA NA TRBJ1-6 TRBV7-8 CASRPPGQDNSPLHF TGTGCCAGCAGGCCACCGGGACAAGACAATTCACCCCTCCACTTT
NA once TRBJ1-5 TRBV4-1 CASSQSRGNQPQHF TGCGCCAGCAGCCAAAGCAGGGGCAATCAGCCCCAGCATTTT
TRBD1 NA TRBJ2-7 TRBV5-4 CASSRDRLGPYEQYF TGTGCCAGCAGCAGGGACAGGCTGGGGCCCTACGAGCAGTACTTC
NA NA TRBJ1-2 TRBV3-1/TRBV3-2 CASRGRDGRGGYTF TGTGCCAGCAGGGGACGGGACGGGAGGGGCGGCTACACCTTC
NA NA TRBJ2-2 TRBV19 CASSIRLAHTGELFF TGTGCCAGTAGTATAAGGCTAGCCCACACCGGGGAGCTGTTTTTT
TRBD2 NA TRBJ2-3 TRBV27 CASNALGGFTDTQYF TGTGCCAGCAACGCCCTCGGGGGGTTCACAGATACGCAGTATTTT
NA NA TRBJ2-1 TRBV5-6 CASSSRQDTWNEQFF TGTGCCAGCAGCTCCCGACAGGATACGTGGAATGAGCAGTTCTTC
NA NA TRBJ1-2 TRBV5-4 CASSGGSLKHGYTF TGTGCCAGCAGCGGCGGGTCCCTCAAGCACGGCTACACCTTC
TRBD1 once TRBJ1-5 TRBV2 CASSEGPWQGGQPQHF TGTGCCAGCAGTGAAGGTCCGTGGCAGGGGGGTCAGCCCCAGCATTTT
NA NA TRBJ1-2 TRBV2 CASSENREGNGYTF TGTGCCAGCAGTGAAAACAGGGAAGGTAATGGCTACACCTTC
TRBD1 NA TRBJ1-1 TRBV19 CASNPGGFGLATEAFF TGTGCCAGTAACCCAGGGGGCTTCGGTTTAGCCACTGAAGCTTTCTTT
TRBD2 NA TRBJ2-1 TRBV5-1 CASSSPSGSSYNEQFF TGCGCCAGCAGCTCACCTAGCGGATCCTCCTACAATGAGCAGTTCTTC
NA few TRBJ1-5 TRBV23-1 CASSPPSRGHSNSNQPQHF TGCGCCAGCAGTCCGCCCAGTAGGGGACATTCCAATAGCAATCAGCCCCAGCATTTT
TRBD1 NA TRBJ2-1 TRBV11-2 CASSPRTGHMNNEQFF TGTGCCAGCAGCCCTAGGACAGGGCATATGAACAATGAGCAGTTCTTC
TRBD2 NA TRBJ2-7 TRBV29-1 CSVDSGGQDEQYF TGCAGCGTTGACTCGGGGGGGCAAGACGAGCAGTACTTC
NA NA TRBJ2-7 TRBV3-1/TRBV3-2 CASSPSGDEQYF TGTGCCAGCAGCCCAAGCGGCGACGAGCAGTACTTC
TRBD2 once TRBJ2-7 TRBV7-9 CASSSPPTSGGALEQYF TGTGCCAGCAGCTCCCCTCCGACTAGCGGGGGGGCGTTGGAGCAGTACTTC
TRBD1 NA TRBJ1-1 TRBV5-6 CASSSRDRVTAEAFF TGTGCCAGCAGCTCTCGGGACAGGGTAACGGCTGAAGCTTTCTTT
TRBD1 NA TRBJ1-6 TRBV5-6 CASSLGTGAFSPLHF TGTGCCAGCAGCCTGGGGACAGGGGCATTCTCACCCCTCCACTTT